These 26 T cell receptor beta chains were all obtained from the same sample, sequenced in a study of cytomegalovirus exposure and HLA in healthy donors. The repertoire was sequenced with immunoSEQ multiplex PCR; TCRdb's copy has only in-frame clones and lacks some. The sample has roughly 98,000 clones; roughly 85% are singletons. What was sequenced was PBMCs. The receptors were sampled from a woman aged 25 to 45 in good health and CMV-seronegative.

CDR3 sequence: CASSQVVGDRFNQPQHF. The CDR3 DNA is TGCGCCAGCAGCCAAGTTGTCGGGGACAGGTTCAATCAGCCCCAGCATTTT. The chain employs TRBV4-1 and TRBJ1-5; 8 bases match TRBD1. The germline gives CDR1 MGHRA, CDR2 YSYEKL. CDR3 length equals 17 residues. After removal of 1 base from V and 3 bases from J, the junction contained 8 bases not matched to a gene.

V gene TRBV5-1 combines with J gene TRBJ2-5; a possible D gene is TRBD2 (6 bases). The V gene's germline CDR1 is SGHRS and CDR2 YFSETQ. CDR3 length: 14 residues. V dropped 0 bases and J dropped 9 bases, with 15 bases sitting between them. CDR3 nucleotides: TGCGCCAGCAGCTTGGCCCTGGGGCCGGGGGCCCAGTACTTC. Residues: CASSLALGPGAQYF.

This CDR3 reads CASSPRGGTDTQYF. The CDR3 coding sequence is TGTGCCAGCAGTCCGCGGGGGGGCACAGATACGCAGTATTTT. The gene calls are TRBV5-4 and TRBJ2-3; 8 bases agree with TRBD2. This CDR3 is built from 14 residues. The germline gives CDR1 SGHNT, CDR2 YYREEE (reference sequence). Losses at the gene ends were 5 bases for V and 1 base for J; bases not matched to a gene: 3.

This rearrangement joins TRBV11-2 to TRBJ2-3, with 7 bases matching TRBD2. Trimming cost V 7 bases and J 2 bases; bases outside gene matches: 9. Germline assignment: CDR1 SGHAT and CDR2 FQNNGV. This CDR3 region has 15 residues. CDR3 bases: TGTGCCAGCACCCCCTGGGGGGGATACACAGATACGCAGTATTTT. This codes for CASTPWGGYTDTQYF.

This rearrangement joins TRBV5-4 to TRBJ2-7; D perhaps matches TRBD2 (6 bases). CDR1 and CDR2 (germline): SGHNT, YYREEE (reference sequence). The CDR3 is 15 residues long. V was clipped by 1 base and J by 5 bases, with 16 bases between them. The CDR3: CASSLRRERRDEQYF. CDR3 sequence (DNA): TGTGCCAGCAGCTTGAGGAGGGAGAGACGGGACGAGCAGTACTTC.

This chain uses TRBV2 with TRBJ2-1; TRBD2 matches 7 bases. CDR3 size: 15 residues. Germline loops: CDR1 SNHLY, CDR2 FYNNEI. The V gene end was trimmed by 6 bases and the J gene end by 10 bases; junction bases not matched to a gene: 15. Written as DNA, the CDR3 is TGTGCCAGCAGCCCCGGGGCGGGAGCCCTGACCGAGCAGTTCTTC. Protein sequence: CASSPGAGALTEQFF.

CDR3 sequence (DNA): TGTGCCCCGGGGTGGGCAGGGGCCACTGAAGCTTTCTTT. It translates to CAPGWAGATEAFF. J is TRBJ1-1 and V is TRBV5-4, with D perhaps TRBD1 (6 bases). The V end was cut by 10 bases, the J end by 4 bases, with 17 bases between. The CDR3 length is 13 residues. Germline loops: CDR1 SGHNT, CDR2 YYREEE (reference sequence).

The chain uses TRBV27 and TRBJ2-1; 8 bases are a match to TRBD2. This CDR3 region has 13 residues. The germline CDR1 and CDR2 sequences are MNHEY and SMNVEV (reference sequence). Germline trimming cut 7 bases from V and 7 bases from J; bases unmatched to any gene: 6. The CDR3 DNA follows: TGTGCCAGCACGGGACTAGTGACAAATGAGCAGTTCTTC. Protein: CASTGLVTNEQFF.

This sequence joins TRBV11-2 and TRBJ1-4; D is ambiguous. Germline CDR1 is SGHAT and CDR2 is FQNNGV. V dropped 2 bases and J dropped 8 bases, with 12 bases sitting between them. There are 14 residues in the CDR3. The CDR3 sequence is CASSLLYSGEKLFF. CDR3 coding DNA: TGTGCCAGCAGCTTATTATATTCGGGGGAAAAACTGTTTTTT.

The chain combines TRBV7-2 with TRBJ2-2; possible D gene TRBD1, 6 bases. Per the germline V gene, CDR1 is SGHTA and CDR2 is FQGNSA. There are 15 residues in the CDR3. V was pared by 0 bases and J by 2 bases, with 7 bases between. The CDR3 DNA is TGTGCCAGCAGCTTAGCCGGGACAAACACCGGGGAGCTGTTTTTT. Protein sequence: CASSLAGTNTGELFF.

This chain connects TRBV9 to TRBJ1-2; D may be TRBD1 (5 bases). Germline-derived CDR1 and CDR2 are SGDLS and YYNGEE. The V end lost 1 base, the J end lost 6 bases, and 25 bases lay between the germline ends. The CDR3 consists of 18 residues. CDR3 DNA: TGTGCCAGCAGCGTAACTGACAGCGCCAGCCGTAAGACGCATGGCTACACCTTC. This encodes CASSVTDSASRKTHGYTF.

This chain uses TRBV2 with TRBJ2-7, with D possibly matching TRBD1 (6 bases). In germline, CDR1 is SNHLY, CDR2 FYNNEI. Trimming left V 2 bases short and J 3 bases short, with 11 bases between. The CDR3 sequence is 14 residues long. The DNA for the CDR3 is TGTGCCAGCAGTGAAAAGGGCAGGGGCTACGAGCAGTACTTC. This codes for CASSEKGRGYEQYF.

The V call is TRBV5-1, the J call TRBJ2-3; TRBD2 agrees at 16 bases. This CDR3 contains 18 residues. Trimming cost V 4 bases and J 1 base; bases outside gene matches: 6. Germline loops: CDR1 SGHRS, CDR2 YFSETQ. The CDR3 sequence: CASSPGLAGGLGTDTQYF. CDR3 coding DNA: TGCGCCAGCAGCCCGGGACTAGCGGGGGGGCTCGGCACAGATACGCAGTATTTT.

This CDR3 reads CSVGASPSTDTQYF. The CDR3 nucleotides read TGCAGCGTTGGAGCTAGCCCCAGCACAGATACGCAGTATTTT. The rearrangement joins TRBV29-1 to TRBJ2-3; TRBD2 is a possible D gene (5 bases). CDR1 is SQVTM and CDR2 is ANQGSEA in the germline V gene. Deletions cut 4 bases from V and 0 bases from J, with 11 bases between. CDR3 length equals 14 residues.

With regard to this clone: Other nucleotide sequences from this sample produce the same CDR3. The V and J genes are TRBV5-6 and TRBJ1-1, with D possibly being TRBD1 (5 bases). The length of the CDR3 is 12 residues. Germline CDR1 reads SGHDT; CDR2 reads YYEEEE. Deletions cut 2 bases from V and 3 bases from J, with 5 bases between. The CDR3 is CASSLGDTEAFF. The DNA for the CDR3 is TGTGCCAGCAGCTTAGGGGACACTGAAGCTTTCTTT.

CDR3 protein: CASSRDRDQETQYF. In DNA form, the CDR3 reads TGTGCCAGTTCTCGGGACAGGGACCAAGAGACCCAGTACTTC. The V and J genes are TRBV11-3 and TRBJ2-5; 9 bases match TRBD1. Trimming took 9 bases from V and 0 from J; bases not matched to a gene: 5. The CDR3 contains 14 residues. CDR1 SGHNT and CDR2 YENEEA come from the germline V gene.

The chain is built from TRBV7-6 and TRBJ1-3; no clear D gene. Germline-derived CDR1 and CDR2 are SGHVS and FNYEAQ. The CDR3 sequence is 17 residues long. Trimming left V 5 bases short and J 2 bases short, with 19 bases between. The CDR3 is CASSPFRGEEAGNTIYF. DNA for the CDR3: TGTGCCAGCAGCCCCTTCCGCGGGGAGGAAGCTGGAAACACCATATATTTT.

The chain uses TRBV11-2 and TRBJ1-1; D remains unclear. CDR1 is SGHAT and CDR2 is FQNNGV in the germline V gene. Trimming left V 3 bases short and J 1 base short, with 12 bases between. This CDR3 region has 15 residues. The CDR3 bases are TGTGCCAGCAGCTTGGGTACAACGGGGAACACTGAAGCTTTCTTT. It translates to CASSLGTTGNTEAFF.

The chain is built from TRBV5-6 and TRBJ1-1, with no clear D. Germline V CDR1 and CDR2: SGHDT, YYEEEE. Deletions cut 1 base from V and 0 bases from J, with 13 bases between. The CDR3 has 16 amino acids. As DNA, the CDR3 is TGTGCCAGCAGCTTGTCTCGGGAGCGGATGAACACTGAAGCTTTCTTT. It yields the protein CASSLSRERMNTEAFF.

The chain couples TRBV5-1 to TRBJ1-4; 7 bases align to TRBD1. CDR1 is SGHRS and CDR2 is YFSETQ in the germline V gene. This CDR3 region has 16 residues. Unmatched junction bases numbered 14, after V lost 4 bases and J lost 8 bases. CDR3 DNA: TGCGCCAGCAGCCCAGATCTATCCGGGACAGCCGAAAAACTGTTTTTT. Translated: CASSPDLSGTAEKLFF.

The rearrangement uses TRBV5-4 and TRBJ1-3; D uncertain. Germline values: CDR1 SGHNT, CDR2 YYREEE (reference sequence). V was cut by 3 bases and J by 4 bases, with 14 bases left in between. The length of the CDR3 is 15 residues. CDR3 loop: CASSSSSGPGNTIYF. The DNA for the CDR3 is TGTGCCAGCAGCTCCTCCAGCGGGCCAGGAAACACCATATATTTT.

This clone has a single count. This rearrangement joins TRBV5-1 to TRBJ2-1; the match to TRBD2 covers 13 bases. The CDR3 is 18 amino acids. The V gene end was trimmed by 0 bases and the J gene end by 4 bases; junction bases not matched to a gene: 7. The germline gives CDR1 SGHRS, CDR2 YFSETQ. CDR3 protein: CASSLEIPGLAGYNEQFF. For the CDR3, the DNA is TGCGCCAGCAGCTTGGAGATACCGGGACTAGCGGGATACAATGAGCAGTTCTTC.

This clone showed up just a few times. The rearrangement uses TRBV6-6 and TRBJ1-5, with unresolved D. The CDR3 has 14 residues. V shed 5 bases and J shed 1 base, with 9 bases lying between them. Germline V gene lookup returns CDR1 MNHNY and CDR2 SVGAGI (reference sequence). The CDR3 coding sequence is TGTGCCAGCAGTCCTACAGCAAGCAATCAGCCCCAGCATTTT. Amino acids: CASSPTASNQPQHF.

This chain links TRBV19 with TRBJ1-1; the match to TRBD1 covers 10 bases. V dropped 11 bases and J dropped 10; count of bases not matched to a gene: 7. The CDR3 spans 11 residues. CDR1 and CDR2 from the germline V gene are LNHDA and SQIVND (reference sequence). The CDR3 sequence is CAGDRGGAAFF. The CDR3 DNA reads TGTGCCGGGGACAGGGGCGGCGCAGCTTTCTTT. The whole variable domain, remainder taken from reference TRBV19 and TRBJ1-1, is DGGITQSPKYLFRKEGQNVTLSCEQNLNHDAMYWYRQDPGQGLRLIYYSQIVNDFQKGDIAEGYSVSREKKESFPLTVTSAQKNPTAFYLCAGDRGGAAFFGQGTRLTVV.

The chain combines TRBV27 with TRBJ2-7, with D maybe TRBD1 (6 bases). The V end was cut by 1 base, the J end by 5 bases, with 27 bases between. From germline, CDR1 is MNHEY and CDR2 SMNVEV (reference sequence). The CDR3 length is 19 residues. The CDR3 region has the DNA TGTGCCAGCAGTTTATTTCCCCCGGACAGCCAGGTAGAGGCGGACGAGCAGTACTTC. Amino acids: CASSLFPPDSQVEADEQYF.

This chain links TRBV10-3 with TRBJ2-3, with TRBD1 matching over 7 bases. Trimming took 8 bases from V and 1 from J; bases not matched to a gene: 3. CDR1 is ENHRY, CDR2 SYGVKD, per germline. CDR3 length equals 13 residues. CDR3 loop: CAIQGDRTDTQYF. The CDR3, as DNA: TGTGCCATCCAGGGGGACCGCACAGATACGCAGTATTTT.